These 14 T cell receptor beta chains were sequenced from one sample in a study of graft-versus-host responses after intestinal transplantation. These receptors have no known antigen. The assay was immunoSEQ multiplex PCR, and TCRdb's table has in-frame clones only and misses some. The sample gives under 130,000 clones, over 85% of which show up once; around 1.2% is in the top ten. Sequenced here: unstimulated CD8+ T cells sorted from spleen or lymph node cells, sampled before intestinal transplant. These receptors were collected from a human donor who received an intestinal transplant.

The J gene is TRBJ2-7, the V gene TRBV13; D remains unclear. Germline lookup yields CDR1 PRHDT and CDR2 FYEKMQ (reference sequence). The V and J ends lost 5 bases and 2 bases respectively, with 10 bases between them. This CDR3 contains 13 residues. The CDR3 reads CASSEQRTYEQYF. As DNA, the CDR3 is TGTGCCAGCAGCGAACAGCGTACCTACGAGCAGTACTTC.

The rearrangement links TRBV29-1 to TRBJ2-1, with 9 bases aligning to TRBD1. The J segment lost 8 bases and the V segment lost 4 bases, leaving 6 bases of the junction unmatched. CDR3 size: 13 residues. Germline values: CDR1 SQVTM, CDR2 ANQGSEA. For the CDR3, the DNA is TGCAGCGTTGTGACAGGGGGTGTATATGAGCAGTTCTTC. The encoded protein is CSVVTGGVYEQFF.

The V gene is TRBV7-8, the J gene TRBJ2-7, with 8 bases matching TRBD1. Unmatched junction bases numbered 4, after V lost 3 bases and J lost 3 bases. There are 14 residues in the CDR3. Per germline, CDR1 SGHVS and CDR2 FQNEAQ. The DNA of the CDR3 is TGTGCCAGCAGCTTCGACAGGGGTGACTACGAGCAGTACTTC. Its protein is CASSFDRGDYEQYF.

This clone was found once. V and J are TRBV7-2 and TRBJ1-2; the match to TRBD1 covers 7 bases. The V gene's germline CDR1 is SGHTA and CDR2 FQGNSA. Trimming took 4 bases from V and 5 from J; bases not matched to a gene: 13. The CDR3 is made up of 16 amino acids. The CDR3, as DNA: TGTGCCAGCAGCTCCCCATTGGACAGGTTAGGGTATGGCTACACCTTC. Translating it yields CASSSPLDRLGYGYTF. Using reference TRBV7-2 and TRBJ1-2 for the parts outside the CDR3, the full variable domain is GAGVSQSPSNKVTEKGKDVELRCDPISGHTALYWYRQSLGQGLEFLIYFQGNSAPDKSGLPSDRFSAERTGGSVSTLTIQRTQQEDSAVYLCASSSPLDRLGYGYTFGSGTRLTVV.

The V and J genes are TRBV5-5 and TRBJ1-1; D unresolved. CDR3 size: 12 residues. The ends were cut back, 5 bases at V and 2 bases at J, with 7 bases in the middle. CDR1 is SGHKS and CDR2 is YYEKEE in the germline V gene (reference sequence). The CDR3 DNA sequence: TGTGCCAGCAGTTGGGTCAACACTGAAGCTTTCTTT. Translated: CASSWVNTEAFF.

J is TRBJ2-7 and V is TRBV19; 7 bases agree with TRBD1. The length of the CDR3 is 17 residues. The germline CDR1 and CDR2 sequences are LNHDA and SQIVND (reference sequence). V dropped 5 bases and J dropped 2; count of bases not matched to a gene: 15. Here the CDR3 reads CASSSRGQVKMPYEQYF. The CDR3 DNA reads as TGTGCCAGTAGTTCCCGAGGACAGGTTAAAATGCCCTACGAGCAGTACTTC. Supplemented by reference TRBV19 and TRBJ2-7, the full variable domain reads DGGITQSPKYLFRKEGQNVTLSCEQNLNHDAMYWYRQDPGQGLRLIYYSQIVNDFQKGDIAEGYSVSREKKESFPLTVTSAQKNPTAFYLCASSSRGQVKMPYEQYFGPGTRLTVT.

The rearrangement links TRBV4-1 to TRBJ2-2; D may be TRBD1 or TRBD2 (5 bases each). The V gene lost 2 bases and the J gene lost 2 bases, with 15 bases spanning the gap. The CDR3 has 17 residues. Germline V lookup: CDR1 MGHRA, CDR2 YSYEKL. The CDR3 protein is CASSQTERGGNTGELFF. Written as DNA, the CDR3 is TGCGCCAGCAGCCAAACCGAGAGGGGTGGAAACACCGGGGAGCTGTTTTTT.

Written as DNA, the CDR3 is TGTGCCAGCAGCTTGGGCGGTGCTCCCGAAGCTTTCTTT. Its translation: CASSLGGAPEAFF. V is TRBV7-9 and J is TRBJ1-1; no clear D. Germline V gene data show CDR1 as SEHNR and CDR2 as FQNEAQ (reference sequence). Trimming pared 3 bases from V and 8 bases from J, leaving 13 bases between. This CDR3 is built from 13 residues.

V usage is TRBV19 and J usage is TRBJ2-5; 9 nucleotides agree with TRBD2. Germline loops: CDR1 LNHDA, CDR2 SQIVND (reference sequence). V dropped 4 bases and J dropped 0; count of bases not matched to a gene: 3. The CDR3 extends over 15 amino acids. Here the CDR3 DNA reads TGTGCCAGTAGTACTAGCGGGACGTACCAAGAGACCCAGTACTTC. Translated, it gives CASSTSGTYQETQYF.

The V and J genes are TRBV7-2 and TRBJ1-2, with no clear D. The CDR3 extends over 14 amino acids. Trimming removed 6 bases from V and 4 bases from J, with 15 bases in between. CDR1 and CDR2 from the germline V gene are SGHTA and FQGNSA. CDR3 bases: TGTGCCAGCAGATCCTTCCTTTTCGCCTATGGCTACACCTTC. This gives the protein CASRSFLFAYGYTF. The variable domain in full, with the rest retrieved from reference TRBV7-2 and TRBJ1-2, is GAGVSQSPSNKVTEKGKDVELRCDPISGHTALYWYRQSLGQGLEFLIYFQGNSAPDKSGLPSDRFSAERTGGSVSTLTIQRTQQEDSAVYLCASRSFLFAYGYTFGSGTRLTVV.

The rearrangement links TRBV5-6 to TRBJ1-1; D is unclear. Germline V CDR1 and CDR2: SGHDT, YYEEEE. The ends were cut back, 3 bases at V and 6 bases at J, with 24 bases in the middle. This CDR3 spans 17 amino acids. The CDR3 sequence: CASSYNLPVPRGAEAFF. In nucleotides, the CDR3 is TGTGCCAGCAGCTATAATCTTCCCGTGCCCCGTGGGGCTGAAGCTTTCTTT.

As for this clone: The sample carries other DNA sequences with the same CDR3. The chain combines TRBV9 with TRBJ2-3, with D possibly TRBD2 on 6 matching bases. Germline V gene lookup returns CDR1 SGDLS and CDR2 YYNGEE. This CDR3 region has 14 residues. V lost 0 bases and J lost 1, with 6 bases in between. The DNA for the CDR3 is TGTGCCAGCAGCGTAGAGCGGGGCACAGATACGCAGTATTTT. Its protein is CASSVERGTDTQYF.

The chain links TRBV9 to TRBJ2-1, with 10 nucleotides matching TRBD2. CDR1 is SGDLS, CDR2 YYNGEE, per germline. This CDR3 contains 14 residues. Trimming took 6 bases from V and 8 from J; bases not matched to a gene: 8. The CDR3 nucleotides read TGTGCCAGCACCAGCGGGGGGGCCATCCATGAGCAGTTCTTC. It yields the protein CASTSGGAIHEQFF.

The rearrangement joins TRBV10-1 to TRBJ2-2; D is ambiguous. The CDR3 has 11 residues. Germline CDR1 reads WNHNN; CDR2 reads SYGVQD (reference sequence). Trimming removed 11 bases at V and 7 bases at J, with 11 bases between. DNA for the CDR3: TGCGCCTCCTATGGCAGCGGGGAGCTGTTTTTT. Protein sequence: CASYGSGELFF.